This T cell receptor beta chain was sequenced for a study of shared clonotypes between healthy human individuals. Study-wide results and caveats: Having only a few donors restricted how much genetic and exposure-history diversity was captured. Clonotype sharing levels among donors were expected to vary with sequencing depth. Clonotypes not shared had lower generation probabilities than those common to all four donors. What naive subsets generally showed was a larger estimated richness than memory subsets showed.

Between the trimmed V and J ends, which lost 6 bases and 2 bases, there was a span of 3 bases. The CDR3 is made up of 10 amino acids. Per the germline V gene, CDR1 is SQVTM and CDR2 is ANQGSEA. Measured with immunoSEQ multiplex PCR; TCRdb has only the in-frame clones, and not every one. The sample contains about 2.3 million clones, roughly 92% of which appear only once. A note on this clone: What it binds is not known.

Sequenced sample: naive CD4+ T cells from PBMCs. Subset given: CD45RA+ positively selected. This sequence was found in a man aged 18-30 years in good health. Some clones in this sample may be carry-over from other donors' samples. This chain links TRBV29-1 with TRBJ2-3, with D unresolved. CDR3 nucleotides: TGCAGCGTGGTCACAGATACGCAGTATTTT. Residues: CSVVTDTQYF.